Presented here are 22 T cell receptor beta chains from one specimen sequenced in a study of siplizumab effects on memory and regulatory T cells. TCRdb's table, derived via immunoSEQ multiplex PCR, lists solely in-frame clones and lacks some. Found here are 70,000 to 90,000 clones, approximately 90% of them singletons; the top ten hold roughly 15%. Material for sequencing was CD4+ T cells sorted from blood. These receptors were collected from a human donor in good health.

The chain links TRBV5-3 to TRBJ1-2; D not resolved. TRBV5-3 is treated as an ORF (open reading frame) with a function not yet certain. The CDR3 extends over 13 amino acids. With 4 bases removed from V and 1 base from J, the gap between germline ends came to 8 bases. The CDR3 DNA is TGTGCCAGAAGCCCCGGTAGTAACTATGGCTACACCTTC. Translating gives CARSPGSNYGYTF.

Written as DNA, the CDR3 is TGTGCCAGCTCACCACGGTGGGGGGGCTATGGCTACACCTTC. As protein: CASSPRWGGYGYTF. The chain carries TRBV18 and TRBJ1-2; D is perhaps TRBD1 (5 bases). Germline assignment: CDR1 KGHSH and CDR2 LQKENI. The length of the CDR3 is 14 residues. The V end lost 1 base, the J end lost 4 bases, and 10 bases lay between the germline ends.

The chain links TRBV7-2 to TRBJ2-7; no clear D gene. Germline values: CDR1 SGHTA, CDR2 FQGNSA. Trimming pared 5 bases from V and 0 bases from J, leaving 8 bases between. The CDR3 is 13 residues long. CDR3 loop: CASSQLGSYEQYF. Written as DNA, the CDR3 is TGTGCCAGCAGCCAGCTGGGCTCCTACGAGCAGTACTTC.

The chain uses TRBV9 and TRBJ2-5; 10 bases line up with TRBD1. Germline V lookup: CDR1 SGDLS, CDR2 YYNGEE. The CDR3 length is 16 residues. V lost 4 bases and J lost 0; bases outside the gene matches: 6. CDR3 loop: CASSFSDRGYQETQYF. The CDR3 nucleotides are TGTGCCAGCAGCTTTTCGGACAGGGGGTACCAAGAGACCCAGTACTTC. The full variable domain, completed using reference TRBV9 and TRBJ2-5, is DSGVTQTPKHLITATGQRVTLRCSPRSGDLSVYWYQQSLDQGLQFLIQYYNGEERAKGNILERFSAQQFPDLHSELNLSSLELGDSALYFCASSFSDRGYQETQYFGPGTRLLVL.

This clone has only one observation. The V and J genes are TRBV13 and TRBJ2-3; TRBD2 matches at 7 bases. Germline CDR1 is PRHDT and CDR2 is FYEKMQ (reference sequence). V lost 5 bases and J lost 1; bases outside the gene matches: 6. The CDR3 loop spans 15 amino acids. The CDR3 region is CASSQTGGGTDTQYF. The CDR3 DNA reads TGTGCCAGCAGCCAAACTGGGGGGGGCACAGATACGCAGTATTTT.

The V gene is TRBV11-2, the J gene TRBJ2-1, with D uncertain. This CDR3 comprises 13 residues. Germline values: CDR1 SGHAT, CDR2 FQNNGV. Trimming removed 2 bases at V and 8 bases at J, with 10 bases between. As DNA, the CDR3 is TGTGCCAGCAGCTTATTTCTTCTAGATGAGCAGTTCTTC. It yields the protein CASSLFLLDEQFF.

The rearrangement links TRBV19 to TRBJ2-5, with a tentative D call TRBD2 (6 bases). The germline V gene has CDR1 LNHDA and CDR2 SQIVND (reference sequence). The CDR3 covers 14 residues. Trimming stripped 1 base from V and 5 bases from J, with 11 bases between. CDR3 residues: CASSIVGGRETQYF. The CDR3 DNA reads as TGTGCCAGTAGTATAGTGGGGGGACGTGAGACCCAGTACTTC.

The DNA of the CDR3 is TGTGCCAGTAGTAGCTCTCAGGGGTCCACCTACGAGCAGTACTTC. This sequence encodes CASSSSQGSTYEQYF. The chain carries TRBV19 and TRBJ2-7; possibly TRBD1 for D (6 bases). The germline CDR1 and CDR2 sequences are LNHDA and SQIVND (reference sequence). The V gene lost 4 bases and the J gene lost 2 bases, with 15 bases spanning the gap. CDR3 length equals 15 residues.

V and J are TRBV7-3 and TRBJ1-2; D not resolved. The CDR3 runs to 14 residues. The germline V gene has CDR1 SGHTA and CDR2 FQGTGA. Trimming pared 4 bases from V and 7 bases from J, leaving 16 bases between. The CDR3: CASSSQGLPLGYTF. Here the CDR3 DNA reads TGTGCCAGCAGCTCACAAGGGCTCCCACTTGGCTACACCTTC. Full variable domain (missing parts from reference TRBV7-3 and TRBJ1-2): GAGVSQTPSNKVTEKGKYVELRCDPISGHTALYWYRQSLGQGPEFLIYFQGTGAADDSGLPNDRFFAVRPEGSVSTLKIQRTERGDSAVYLCASSSQGLPLGYTFGSGTRLTVV.

V usage is TRBV27 and J usage is TRBJ2-2; D uncertain. The CDR3 runs to 12 residues. Germline assignment: CDR1 MNHEY and CDR2 SMNVEV (reference sequence). V was cut by 4 bases and J by 6 bases, with 6 bases left in between. The CDR3 protein is CASSYPSGELFF. In DNA, the CDR3 is TGTGCCAGCAGTTACCCCTCCGGGGAGCTGTTTTTT.

Only one count was recorded for this clone. The chain links TRBV18 to TRBJ2-3; no firm D call. Between the trimmed V and J ends, which lost 4 bases and 5 bases, there was a span of 10 bases. Germline CDR1 reads KGHSH; CDR2 reads LQKENI. This CDR3 spans 13 amino acids. CDR3 protein: CASSQALGDTQYF. CDR3 bases: TGTGCCAGCTCACAGGCCCTGGGAGATACGCAGTATTTT.

The chain's CDR3 is CASSSGLSPVYAYEQYF. The DNA of the CDR3 is TGCGCCAGCAGCTCAGGCCTATCCCCAGTTTACGCCTACGAGCAGTACTTC. The J gene is TRBJ2-7, the V gene TRBV5-1; the D is unclear. Germline V CDR1 and CDR2: SGHRS, YFSETQ. V was cut by 3 bases and J by 2 bases, with 21 bases left in between. CDR3 length equals 17 residues.

The rearrangement uses TRBV19 and TRBJ2-1; D call uncertain. The V end lost 4 bases, the J end lost 7 bases, and 23 bases lay between the germline ends. This CDR3 has 17 amino acids. From germline, CDR1 is LNHDA and CDR2 SQIVND (reference sequence). CDR3 residues: CASSSSSAAVRPNEQFF. The CDR3 bases are TGTGCCAGTAGTAGTTCTTCCGCGGCAGTCAGGCCTAATGAGCAGTTCTTC.

The chain joins TRBV5-1 to TRBJ2-2; D not certain. Germline CDR1 SGHRS, CDR2 YFSETQ. The CDR3 runs 12 residues. V lost 0 bases and J lost 7, with 4 bases in between. The DNA for the CDR3 is TGCGCCAGCAGCTTGGTTATCGGGGAGCTGTTTTTT. Its protein is CASSLVIGELFF. Supplemented by reference TRBV5-1 and TRBJ2-2, the full variable domain reads KAGVTQTPRYLIKTRGQQVTLSCSPISGHRSVSWYQQTPGQGLQFLFEYFSETQRNKGNFPGRFSGRQFSNSRSEMNVSTLELGDSALYLCASSLVIGELFFGEGSRLTVL.

The V call is TRBV18, the J call TRBJ2-1; 7 positions match TRBD2. The CDR3 totals 15 residues. From germline, CDR1 is KGHSH and CDR2 LQKENI. Trimming cost V 8 bases and J 4 bases; bases outside gene matches: 11. CDR3 residues: CASRRPSGKYNEQFF. The CDR3, as DNA: TGTGCCAGCCGTCGGCCCAGCGGGAAGTACAATGAGCAGTTCTTC.

This chain joins TRBV5-4 and TRBJ2-4; 7 bases are a match to TRBD1. Germline V gene lookup returns CDR1 SGHNT and CDR2 YYREEE (reference sequence). This CDR3 has 14 residues. The V gene end was trimmed by 0 bases and the J gene end by 6 bases; junction bases not matched to a gene: 3. The CDR3 here is CASSLEQGSNIQYF. The DNA of the CDR3 is TGTGCCAGCAGCTTGGAACAGGGGTCAAACATTCAGTACTTC.

The V and J genes are TRBV27 and TRBJ1-2; 9 nucleotides line up with TRBD1. CDR3 length equals 13 residues. With V trimmed by 5 bases and J by 8 bases, 6 bases remained unmatched. Looked up from germline, CDR1 is MNHEY and CDR2 is SMNVEV (reference sequence). CDR3 in DNA: TGTGCCAGCAGTACAGGACAGGGGTTCGGCTACACCTTC. Its translation: CASSTGQGFGYTF.

V usage is TRBV4-1 and J usage is TRBJ1-2; D is unclear. Germline V lookup: CDR1 MGHRA, CDR2 YSYEKL. The CDR3 covers 13 residues. The V gene lost 4 bases and the J gene lost 7 bases, with 13 bases spanning the gap. CDR3 sequence: CASSRAGPGGYTF. CDR3 in DNA: TGCGCCAGCAGCCGGGCGGGTCCCGGTGGCTACACCTTC.

The V gene is TRBV30, the J gene TRBJ2-3, with TRBD2 matching over 11 bases. This CDR3 comprises 15 residues. Germline CDR1 and CDR2: GTSNPN and SVGIG (reference sequence). V lost 2 bases to trimming and J lost 6 bases; unmatched junction nucleotides: 7. The CDR3 is CAWSTRTSGWDTQYF. For the CDR3, the DNA is TGTGCCTGGAGTACCCGGACTAGCGGGTGGGATACGCAGTATTTT.

The chain carries TRBV30 and TRBJ2-1; 12 positions match TRBD1. Per the germline V gene, CDR1 is GTSNPN and CDR2 is SVGIG (reference sequence). Trimming at V came to 2 bases and at J to 6 bases, leaving 5 bases not matched to a gene. The CDR3 is 15 residues long. The CDR3 DNA sequence: TGTGCCTGGAGTCCTCCGGGACAGGGGGCCAATGAGCAGTTCTTC. Translated: CAWSPPGQGANEQFF.

The chain carries TRBV29-1 and TRBJ2-6; 7 bases agree with TRBD2. Germline trimming cut 2 bases from V and 2 bases from J; bases unmatched to any gene: 3. This CDR3 spans 15 amino acids. Germline V gene sequence: CDR1 SQVTM, CDR2 ANQGSEA. The CDR3 DNA reads TGCAGCGTTGAACGACGGGGGGCTGGGGCCAACGTCCTGACTTTC. Encoded protein: CSVERRGAGANVLTF.

The rearrangement uses TRBV4-3 and TRBJ2-3; D is unresolved. The CDR3 sequence is 16 residues long. V lost 0 bases and J 1 base, leaving 11 bases between the germline ends. Germline-derived CDR1 and CDR2 are LGHNA and YSLEER. The CDR3 spells CASSQEVRSGTDTQYF. CDR3 nucleotides: TGCGCCAGCAGCCAAGAGGTGCGAAGCGGCACAGATACGCAGTATTTT.